The rows below give T cell receptor beta chains drawn from one sample of a study of blood T cell repertoires in COVID-19. This table comes from immunoSEQ multiplex PCR, and its TCRdb copy is limited to in-frame clones, with some not included. The sample records a few hundred thousand clones, around 83% being singletons. The sequencing input was peripheral blood. The receptor set was obtained from a man aged 50 to 60 who had recovered from COVID-19. Both conserved end residues are part of each CDR3. The D gene is left open where the match is weak.

d_gene,v_gene,j_gene,CDR3aa
-,TRBV6-5,TRBJ2-1,CASSLDRSSYNEQFF
TRBD2,TRBV27,TRBJ2-7,CASSFVQGVTSGSSSYEQYF
-,TRBV5-1,TRBJ2-5,CASSLGDSRRLQETQYF
-,TRBV10-3,TRBJ1-3,CAISETLGSGNTIYF
-,TRBV7-8,TRBJ1-6,CASSLLQSYNSPLHF
-,TRBV19,TRBJ2-3,CASSTDLRLTDTQYF
TRBD2,TRBV7-8,TRBJ2-1,CASSFRDYSYNEQFF
-,TRBV5-1,TRBJ2-5,CASSPRGLRYQETQYF
TRBD1,TRBV19,TRBJ2-3,CASSIGGQGITDTQYF
-,TRBV2,TRBJ2-4,CASSPLGSFAKNIQYF
-,TRBV19,TRBJ1-2,CASMGGTYGYGYTF
-,TRBV25-1,TRBJ2-1,CASSDPSGRGSSYNEQFF
-,TRBV4-1,TRBJ1-5,CASSPMDLVAQPQHF
TRBD2,TRBV30,TRBJ2-5,CAWTYPTVAGGETQYF
TRBD1,TRBV27,TRBJ1-2,CASSPAQGIYGYTF
TRBD1,TRBV3-1/TRBV3-2,TRBJ1-6,CASSQYTGTGRSPLHF
TRBD1,TRBV6-6,TRBJ2-4,CASSPLTGTGVNKNIQYF
-,TRBV6-2/TRBV6-3,TRBJ2-5,CASSSRRETQYF
-,TRBV29-1,TRBJ2-7,CSVLGHEYEQYF
TRBD2,TRBV9,TRBJ2-7,CASSVRTSGTYEQYF
-,TRBV19,TRBJ2-7,CASSIDLQASYEQYF